Listed below are T cell receptor beta chains from one sample, sequenced in a study of T cell responses to AZD1222 COVID-19 vaccine. The repertoire was sequenced with immunoSEQ multiplex PCR; TCRdb's copy has only in-frame clones and lacks some. The sample includes about 120,000 clones, approximately 86% of them seen just once. The specimen was peripheral blood, collected on day 0 of AZD1222 vaccination. The receptors were gathered from an adult in good health. Each CDR3 is given with its conserved first and last residue. The order of the fields is CDR3 DNA, CDR3 protein, D gene, V gene, clone size, J gene. A D gene is named only where the DNA matches it firmly. Where a row states a size, it is once, few, many or the class of an expanded clone; other rows omit it.

cdr3_nt: TGCGCCAGCAGCCAAGGGGTGCCAGGGGACTACAGGGCTGAAGCTTTCTTT; cdr3_aa: CASSQGVPGDYRAEAFF; d_call: NA; v_call: TRBV4-1; clone_size: NA; j_call: TRBJ1-1
cdr3_nt: TGTGCCAGACAGGACCTGAACACTGAAGCTTTCTTT; cdr3_aa: CARQDLNTEAFF; d_call: NA; v_call: TRBV2; clone_size: NA; j_call: TRBJ1-1
cdr3_nt: TGTGCCAGCAGTCCTAGGGGGGGGGCCACTGAAGCTTTCTTT; cdr3_aa: CASSPRGGATEAFF; d_call: NA; v_call: TRBV27; clone_size: NA; j_call: TRBJ1-1
cdr3_nt: TGTGCCCATCCACGCGGGGGGCGTCGTCGCGGGCGATTAGTTCAGCCCCAGCATTTT; cdr3_aa: CAHPRGGRRRGRLVQPQHF; d_call: NA; v_call: TRBV3-1/TRBV3-2; clone_size: NA; j_call: TRBJ1-5
cdr3_nt: TGTGCCAGCAGGTCCACTAGCGGGAGGACCACCGGGGAGCTGTTTTTT; cdr3_aa: CASRSTSGRTTGELFF; d_call: TRBD2; v_call: TRBV2; clone_size: NA; j_call: TRBJ2-2
cdr3_nt: TGTGCCAGCAGCCCCACCAACGGAGGGTATGGCTACACCTTC; cdr3_aa: CASSPTNGGYGYTF; d_call: NA; v_call: TRBV11-2; clone_size: NA; j_call: TRBJ1-2
cdr3_nt: TGTGCCAGCAGCCAGTACAGGGGTAACTATGGCTACACCTTC; cdr3_aa: CASSQYRGNYGYTF; d_call: TRBD1; v_call: TRBV3-1/TRBV3-2; clone_size: NA; j_call: TRBJ1-2
cdr3_nt: TGTGCCAGCAGTTTAACCCAAAGCCACGAGCAGTACTTC; cdr3_aa: CASSLTQSHEQYF; d_call: NA; v_call: TRBV27; clone_size: NA; j_call: TRBJ2-7
cdr3_nt: TGTGCCAGCGGCCAATACTCCTATAATTCACCCCTCCACTTT; cdr3_aa: CASGQYSYNSPLHF; d_call: NA; v_call: TRBV5-6; clone_size: NA; j_call: TRBJ1-6
cdr3_nt: TGCGCCAGCAGTCAATTGGGACTAGCGCGTTACGCTAGCACAGATACGCAGTATTTT; cdr3_aa: CASSQLGLARYASTDTQYF; d_call: TRBD2; v_call: TRBV23-1; clone_size: NA; j_call: TRBJ2-3
cdr3_nt: TGTGCCAGCAGCCCCCGGGGGGTCACTGAAGCTTTCTTT; cdr3_aa: CASSPRGVTEAFF; d_call: NA; v_call: TRBV28; clone_size: NA; j_call: TRBJ1-1
cdr3_nt: TGTGCCAGCAGCCAAGAATCAGGGGAGGGGAATGAGCAGTTCTTC; cdr3_aa: CASSQESGEGNEQFF; d_call: NA; v_call: TRBV4-2; clone_size: NA; j_call: TRBJ2-1
cdr3_nt: TGTGCCAGTAGTATAGGGACAGGGGGCACTGAAGCTTTCTTT; cdr3_aa: CASSIGTGGTEAFF; d_call: TRBD1; v_call: TRBV19; clone_size: NA; j_call: TRBJ1-1
cdr3_nt: TGTGCCAGCAGCTTTAAAAGGACGGGGGAGACCCAGTACTTC; cdr3_aa: CASSFKRTGETQYF; d_call: NA; v_call: TRBV5-4; clone_size: NA; j_call: TRBJ2-5
cdr3_nt: TGTGCCAGCAGAATTTTCGCGACTAGCGGGGGGACAGATACGCAGTATTTT; cdr3_aa: CASRIFATSGGTDTQYF; d_call: TRBD2; v_call: TRBV7-2; clone_size: NA; j_call: TRBJ2-3
cdr3_nt: TGTGCCAGCAGTCTCACAGGCGGGTGGAACATTCAGTACTTC; cdr3_aa: CASSLTGGWNIQYF; d_call: NA; v_call: TRBV28; clone_size: NA; j_call: TRBJ2-4
cdr3_nt: TGTGCCAGCGGCTCCCTCCTTTCCAACTATGGCTACACCTTC; cdr3_aa: CASGSLLSNYGYTF; d_call: NA; v_call: TRBV27; clone_size: NA; j_call: TRBJ1-2
cdr3_nt: TGTGCCAGTAGTTCCCGTGACAGGGATACTGAAGCTTTCTTT; cdr3_aa: CASSSRDRDTEAFF; d_call: TRBD1; v_call: TRBV19; clone_size: NA; j_call: TRBJ1-1
cdr3_nt: TGTGCCAGCAGCGTCAGAGTTAATCAGCCCCAGCATTTT; cdr3_aa: CASSVRVNQPQHF; d_call: NA; v_call: TRBV6-2/TRBV6-3; clone_size: NA; j_call: TRBJ1-5
cdr3_nt: TGTGCCAGCAGCTTAGAGGTCGGCGTACTGGGTGAGCAGTACTTC; cdr3_aa: CASSLEVGVLGEQYF; d_call: NA; v_call: TRBV7-6; clone_size: NA; j_call: TRBJ2-7
cdr3_nt: TGTGCCAGCAGCCAACTGTGGGGGGTTGGGATCTACGAGCAGTACTTC; cdr3_aa: CASSQLWGVGIYEQYF; d_call: NA; v_call: TRBV7-9; clone_size: NA; j_call: TRBJ2-7
cdr3_nt: TGTGCCAGCAGTTTATCTATACAGCTCTACGAGCAGTACTTC; cdr3_aa: CASSLSIQLYEQYF; d_call: NA; v_call: TRBV28; clone_size: NA; j_call: TRBJ2-7
cdr3_nt: TGTGCCGTCCATCCAGAGAACTCCTACGAGCAGTACTTC; cdr3_aa: CAVHPENSYEQYF; d_call: NA; v_call: TRBV7-2; clone_size: NA; j_call: TRBJ2-7
cdr3_nt: TGTGCCAGCAGCTTTCCCCGCGGGGGAGCAGATACGCAGTATTTT; cdr3_aa: CASSFPRGGADTQYF; d_call: TRBD2; v_call: TRBV5-4; clone_size: once; j_call: TRBJ2-3
cdr3_nt: TGTGCCAGCAGAGGCTCAGGGACGTCGTCGTTC; cdr3_aa: CASRGSGTSSF; d_call: NA; v_call: TRBV6-5; clone_size: NA; j_call: TRBJ1-2
cdr3_nt: TGTGCTAGTGGTTTGATTTGGGGGGAGGGTATGGCTGAAGCTTTCTTT; cdr3_aa: CASGLIWGEGMAEAFF; d_call: NA; v_call: TRBV12-5; clone_size: NA; j_call: TRBJ1-1
cdr3_nt: TGTGCCACCAGCCCGACAGGGTGGGGTAGCAATCAGCCCCAGCATTTT; cdr3_aa: CATSPTGWGSNQPQHF; d_call: TRBD1; v_call: TRBV24-1; clone_size: NA; j_call: TRBJ1-5
cdr3_nt: TGTGCCAGCAGCTTAAAAGCCTTAGGTCTAGCACCCTCTGGGGCCAACGTCCTGACTTTC; cdr3_aa: CASSLKALGLAPSGANVLTF; d_call: NA; v_call: TRBV7-3; clone_size: NA; j_call: TRBJ2-6
cdr3_nt: TGTGCCACCAGCCTGTCCTTTTACACTGAAGCTTTCTTT; cdr3_aa: CATSLSFYTEAFF; d_call: NA; v_call: TRBV15; clone_size: NA; j_call: TRBJ1-1
cdr3_nt: TGTGCCAGCGTGACAGACGCCAACACTGAAGCTTTCTTT; cdr3_aa: CASVTDANTEAFF; d_call: NA; v_call: TRBV2; clone_size: NA; j_call: TRBJ1-1
cdr3_nt: TGCAGTGCTAGGTGGGGATATGAGCAGTTCTTC; cdr3_aa: CSARWGYEQFF; d_call: NA; v_call: TRBV20-1; clone_size: once; j_call: TRBJ2-1
cdr3_nt: TGCAGCGTTGAGGGGATAATAGCGGGAGGGCCCCGGAATGAGCAGTTCTTC; cdr3_aa: CSVEGIIAGGPRNEQFF; d_call: TRBD2; v_call: TRBV29-1; clone_size: NA; j_call: TRBJ2-1
cdr3_nt: TGTGCCAGCAGTTACTCCCAAGGGGCTAACTATGGCTACACCTTC; cdr3_aa: CASSYSQGANYGYTF; d_call: NA; v_call: TRBV6-5; clone_size: NA; j_call: TRBJ1-2
cdr3_nt: TGTGCCAGCTCACCGGACCGGGACAGAACCTACGAGCAGTACTTC; cdr3_aa: CASSPDRDRTYEQYF; d_call: TRBD1; v_call: TRBV18; clone_size: NA; j_call: TRBJ2-7
cdr3_nt: TGCGCCGCCGAACCCGGGACAGGGGTCTCCTACGAGCAGTACTTC; cdr3_aa: CAAEPGTGVSYEQYF; d_call: TRBD1; v_call: TRBV10-2; clone_size: NA; j_call: TRBJ2-7
cdr3_nt: TGTGCCAGCAGCCAATACGGCGACTCCATAGATGAGCAGTTCTTC; cdr3_aa: CASSQYGDSIDEQFF; d_call: NA; v_call: TRBV3-1/TRBV3-2; clone_size: NA; j_call: TRBJ2-1
cdr3_nt: TGTGCCAGCTCACCTCCGGGACAGGGGGCAAACACCATATATTTT; cdr3_aa: CASSPPGQGANTIYF; d_call: TRBD1; v_call: TRBV18; clone_size: NA; j_call: TRBJ1-3
cdr3_nt: TGTGCCAGTAGTAAGGGACAGGGTAACATCGGGGAGCTGTTTTTT; cdr3_aa: CASSKGQGNIGELFF; d_call: TRBD1; v_call: TRBV19; clone_size: NA; j_call: TRBJ2-2